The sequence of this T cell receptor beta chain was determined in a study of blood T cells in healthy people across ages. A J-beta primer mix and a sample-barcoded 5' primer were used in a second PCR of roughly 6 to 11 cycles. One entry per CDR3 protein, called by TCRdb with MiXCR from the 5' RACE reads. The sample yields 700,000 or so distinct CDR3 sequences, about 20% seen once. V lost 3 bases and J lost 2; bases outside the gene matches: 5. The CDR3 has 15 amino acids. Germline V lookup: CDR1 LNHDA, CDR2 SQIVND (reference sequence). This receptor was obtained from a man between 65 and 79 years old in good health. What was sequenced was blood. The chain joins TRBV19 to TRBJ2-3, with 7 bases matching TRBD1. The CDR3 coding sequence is TGTGCCAGTAGTATCGTACAGGGGACCACAGATACGCAGTATTTT. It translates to CASSIVQGTTDTQYF.